These T cell receptor beta chains were read from a single sample in a study of T cell repertoires in cytomegalovirus infection. TCRdb used MiXCR to reprocess the reads, holding one entry per CDR3 protein. The table has under 850,000 distinct CDR3 sequences, 35% to 45% seen once; the top ten hold roughly 2.8%. The specimen sequenced was PBMCs. These receptors were taken from a human donor in good health (CMV status not recorded). Some clones in this sample may be carry-over from other donors' samples. Each CDR3 is given with its conserved first and last residue. The order of the fields is J gene, D gene, CDR3 length, V gene, clone size, CDR3 protein, CDR3 DNA. D genes are given only for firm matches. Where a row states a size, it is once, few, many or the class of an expanded clone; other rows omit it.

TRBJ1-1 | - | 15 | TRBV27 | - | CASTGWGQMNTEAFF | TGTGCCAGCACCGGATGGGGCCAAATGAACACTGAAGCTTTCTTT
TRBJ2-3 | - | 15 | TRBV4-2 | few | CASSKGGMGTDTQYF | TGTGCCAGCAGCAAAGGGGGTATGGGCACAGATACGCAGTATTTT
TRBJ2-3 | TRBD2 | 17 | TRBV5-4 | - | CASSLEVTSGTTDTQYF | TGTGCCAGCAGCTTGGAGGTAACTAGCGGGACCACAGATACGCAGTATTTT
TRBJ1-5 | TRBD1 | 16 | TRBV7-2 | few | CASSYKGQGSNQPQHF | TGTGCCAGCAGCTACAAGGGACAGGGAAGCAATCAGCCCCAGCATTTT
TRBJ2-7 | - | 12 | TRBV7-8 | many | CASSLARREQYF | TGTGCCAGCAGCTTAGCGCGGAGGGAGCAGTACTTC
TRBJ2-3 | - | 12 | TRBV7-2 | many | CASSPPGDTQYF | TGTGCCAGCAGCCCCCCCGGAGATACGCAGTATTTT
TRBJ1-6 | TRBD1 | 13 | TRBV28 | - | CASSFGGQGSLNF | TGTGCCAGCAGTTTTGGGGGACAGGGCTCCCTCAACTTT
TRBJ2-2 | - | 16 | TRBV7-9 | - | CASSSLPLLSGGELFF | TGTGCCAGCAGCTCACTCCCCCTCTTGTCCGGCGGGGAGCTGTTTTTT
TRBJ1-1 | TRBD1 | 16 | TRBV6-5 | - | CASNNAGTGGGTEAFF | TGTGCCAGCAATAATGCCGGGACAGGAGGTGGCACTGAAGCTTTCTTT
TRBJ2-3 | TRBD2 | 19 | TRBV6-1 | - | CASSAGRTSGGSYTDTQYF | TGTGCCAGCAGTGCTGGTAGAACTAGCGGGGGGTCCTACACAGATACGCAGTATTTT
TRBJ2-7 | - | 15 | TRBV28 | many | CASSLPPRGYNEQYF | TGTGCCAGCAGTTTACCCCCTCGAGGGTATAACGAGCAGTACTTC
TRBJ2-1 | TRBD1 | 16 | TRBV25-1 | once | CASSATGTVSYNEQFF | TGTGCCAGCAGTGCCACCGGGACAGTCTCCTACAATGAGCAGTTCTTC
TRBJ1-1 | TRBD1 | 13 | TRBV27 | few | CASRGQGRAEAFF | TGTGCCAGCAGGGGACAGGGGAGAGCTGAAGCTTTCTTT
TRBJ2-4 | TRBD2 | 14 | TRBV5-4 | - | CASTAAGGDTRLSF | TGTGCCAGCACAGCAGCGGGAGGGGACACTCGTTTAAGCTTC
TRBJ2-7 | - | 12 | TRBV7-9 | few | CASRPPSYEQYF | TGTGCCAGCAGACCACCCAGTTACGAGCAGTACTTC
TRBJ1-5 | - | 16 | TRBV6-5 | - | CASSYSGAGGGQPQHF | TGTGCCAGCAGTTACTCGGGAGCTGGCGGCGGCCAGCCCCAGCATTTT
TRBJ2-2 | TRBD2 | 14 | TRBV10-3 | few | CATGTSANTGELFF | TGTGCCACCGGGACTAGCGCGAACACCGGGGAGCTGTTTTTT
TRBJ1-5 | - | 14 | TRBV19 | - | CASSIGEIYQPQHF | TGTGCCAGTAGTATAGGAGAAATTTATCAGCCCCAGCATTTT
TRBJ2-1 | TRBD2 | 14 | TRBV5-6 | few | CASSRGLALHEQFF | TGTGCCAGCAGCCGGGGACTAGCGCTCCATGAGCAGTTCTTC
TRBJ2-5 | - | 14 | TRBV5-6 | - | CASSLVQGSETQYF | TGTGCCAGCAGCTTGGTACAGGGTTCGGAGACCCAGTACTTC
TRBJ1-1 | - | 15 | TRBV29-1 | few | CSVAVDAGRNTEAFF | TGCAGCGTTGCGGTTGACGCGGGCAGGAACACTGAAGCTTTCTTT
TRBJ2-5 | - | 13 | TRBV7-9 | - | CASSFWGIETQYF | TGTGCCAGCAGCTTCTGGGGGATAGAGACCCAGTACTTC